This is a list of T cell receptor beta chains from one sample in a study of Ad26.COV2.S vaccination and SARS-CoV-2 variants. The data were produced by immunoSEQ multiplex PCR, yet TCRdb's version contains in-frame clones alone and is incomplete. The sample lists fewer than 500,000 clones; over 75% were seen once. Sequenced here: peripheral blood, sampled in a trial of Ad26.COV2.S vaccine versus placebo. These receptor sequences come from a person between 18 and 65 years old who received the Ad26.COV2.S COVID-19 vaccine or a placebo. The CDR3 runs from the conserved cysteine through the conserved F or W.

TRBJ2-3	TRBV6-1	CASSEALAPTDTQYF
TRBJ2-2	TRBV3-1/TRBV3-2	CASSFQNTGELFF
TRBJ2-6	TRBV2	CASSEVYSGANVLTF
TRBJ1-3	TRBV5-5	CASSRPRNTIYF
TRBJ1-1	TRBV5-6	CASSLVGAGRHEAFF
TRBJ2-5	TRBV7-2	CASSSTRDRGETQYF
TRBJ2-7	TRBV5-5	CASSPGLAGAYEQYF
TRBJ2-3	TRBV28	CASSLYGAGSVDTQYF
TRBJ2-4	TRBV4-3	CASSPALAKNIQYF
TRBJ2-7	TRBV5-6	CASSWDPRQRVQYEQYF
TRBJ2-7	TRBV11-3	CASSLAGPSYEQYF
TRBJ1-2	TRBV3-1/TRBV3-2	CASSLQQGGLNYGYTF
TRBJ1-1	TRBV6-5	CASSYGRQGKNTEAFF
TRBJ1-5	TRBV2	CASSEGGQGNQPQHF
TRBJ1-5	TRBV6-6	CASSPTGQGFHSNQPQHF
TRBJ2-7	TRBV5-5	CASSWNGWEQYF
TRBJ2-3	TRBV3-1/TRBV3-2	CASSRIGDTQYF
TRBJ1-5	TRBV6-5	CASNQGSGQPQHF
TRBJ2-7	TRBV10-3	CAISSSGFYEQYF
TRBJ1-2	TRBV28	CASSRPVNYGYTF
TRBJ2-2	TRBV7-8	CASSLNRNTGELFF
TRBJ2-7	TRBV19	CASSIDVGVVSSYEQYF
TRBJ1-1	TRBV7-2	CASSPDLQLNTEAFF
TRBJ1-1	TRBV2	CASKTIPGWGTEAFF
TRBJ2-1	TRBV9	CASSVEGTGNRDEQFF
TRBJ1-5	TRBV12-3/TRBV12-4	CASSFGNQPQHF
TRBJ2-5	TRBV7-2	CASSLLGAETQYF
TRBJ1-2	TRBV30	CAWTRGGRGANYGYTF
TRBJ2-2	TRBV19	CATRYDLSAGELFF
TRBJ2-3	TRBV20-1	CSASVPTSGSLISPDTQYF
TRBJ2-1	TRBV19	CASSIVARAWEQFF
TRBJ1-3	TRBV18	CASSTQDRAANTIYF
TRBJ2-7	TRBV7-8	CASSSSGLVFNEQYF
TRBJ2-5	TRBV5-4	CASSLRLAGQETQYF
TRBJ2-2	TRBV5-1	CASSLDVVRNTGELFF
TRBJ2-5	TRBV4-1	CASSPNRYQETQYF
TRBJ2-7	TRBV7-7	CASSLSTGWGEQYF
TRBJ2-1	TRBV3-1/TRBV3-2	CAWAAGCTSGSAGDYNEQFF
TRBJ2-2	TRBV4-1	CASSQGGLFTGELFF
TRBJ2-7	TRBV10-3	CAISESVRKSLSSYEQYF
TRBJ2-1	TRBV27	CASSPNSGYNEQFF
TRBJ2-5	TRBV30	CAWSPTSEETQYF
TRBJ1-2	TRBV11-2	CASSSRDRVGYGYTF
TRBJ2-5	TRBV5-6	CASSLTLAGVEETQYF
TRBJ1-1	TRBV28	CASTSNVEAFF
TRBJ1-2	TRBV7-9	CASTAANRGRVGYTF
TRBJ2-1	TRBV20-1	CSAGGYNEQFF
TRBJ2-2	TRBV4-2	CASSQALAGEGGGELFF
TRBJ2-3	TRBV5-4	CASSLLGLARSTDTQYF
TRBJ1-5	TRBV5-4	CASSLEVPQHF
TRBJ2-1	TRBV5-1	CASSLVFGDAFNEQFF
TRBJ2-3	TRBV7-2	CASSLAGFTTDTQYF
TRBJ1-2	TRBV6-5	CASSYSAGRGYGYTF
TRBJ2-2	TRBV11-2	CASSFPNRESKSTGELFF
TRBJ2-1	TRBV6-5	CASSRTPRSEQFF